This record concerns one T cell receptor (beta chain) sequence. Its antigen target is currently unknown. No much larger clone is present one base from it, and per-base qualities are unavailable. TCRbeta CDR3 regions were amplified from genomic DNA using the immunoSEQ Assay, a bias-controlled multiplex PCR. The paper's data handling went like this. Within the assay, amplification of reference gene primers was used to estimate how many nucleated cells each sample contained. To quantify the absolute abundance of each unique TCRbeta CDR3 rearrangement, sequence reads were collapsed and filtered. For each sample, productive Simpson clonality was calculated as the square root of Simpson's diversity index over productive rearrangements. TCRdb obtained this table from immuneACCESS and retained in-frame rearrangements with V and J assigned. These tables miss some clones; where compared with another copy, unresolved V genes account for less than half of the shortfall, and the remainder is unexplained. V, J and clone size are taken as reported in that table, and D and trimming were inferred from the DNA itself. A total of about 160,000 clones appear in this sample, roughly 89% of them only once. Of the sample, over 3.5% is held by the ten largest clones.

This entry is derived from a study of blood T cell repertoires in COVID-19 (TCRdb year 2020). About the investigation overall: The collaborator samples originated in the United States, Italy and Spain and spanned the acute and convalescent phases of COVID-19. HLA class I and class II types, where available, came from metadata supplied by the sample provider rather than from assay-based typing. The repertoires were released in a freely available public database meant as a resource for research on the immune response to SARS-CoV-2. The prospective study material was composed of cDNA or gDNA derived from T cells, B-cell-depleted T cells, or PBMCs. Samples were obtained from the ongoing ImmuneRACE study (first 160 participants) and from 950 to 1,500 subjects provided by 6 global collaborators. Subjects who had been exposed to COVID-19, were actively infected with it, or had recovered from it provided the deeply sampled blood TCRbeta repertoires that made up the dataset. Nearly every sample came with metadata listing a de-identified subject ID, COVID-19 status, age in years and sex. Here is what the overall study found, with its caveats: The amount of clinical and demographic metadata varied by source and participant and was provided uncurated.

The CDR3 numbers 15 residues from cysteine through phenylalanine. Of all the DNA, just the CDR3 is kept, 45 bases in frame from base 1. CDR1 and CDR2, looked up from the germline V gene, are LGHNA and YNFKEQ. The germline V end is reduced by 1 base and the J end by 0 bases; junction bases left unmatched: 2. Another Seattle source contributed samples from volunteer blood donors who had recovered from COVID-19. The collaborating institutions used their own protocols to collect whole blood in K2EDTA tubes. Collaborator samples were shipped for TCRbeta analysis as frozen whole blood, isolated PBMCs, or DNA extracted from either sample type.

The sequence came from a woman aged 55-70 years who had recovered from COVID-19. Sequences were obtained from peripheral blood. The V and J segments used are TRBV4-2 and TRBJ1-1; TRBD1 agrees with 7 junctional bases. The DNA sequence is given as TGTGCCAGCAGCCAAGGAGACAGGGTGAACACTGAAGCTTTCTTT. It encodes CASSQGDRVNTEAFF.